This section outlines one TCR beta chain sequence together with its context. This entry comes from a study of a mutant IDH1 vaccine in newly diagnosed glioma. Study details: The sex distribution of treated patients was about 60% male and around 40% female, with a mean age of approximately 40 years.

Sample time point: baseline, week 1 (first vaccination visit). Specified treatment: pre-vaccination baseline after standard-of-care therapy. The repertoire was sequenced with immunoSEQ multiplex PCR; TCRdb's copy has only in-frame clones and lacks some. The profile shows under 65,000 clones, about four fifths of them singletons. This CDR3 spans 13 amino acids. Germline CDR1 reads SGHTA; CDR2 reads FQGNSA. Between the trimmed V and J ends, which lost 0 bases and 4 bases, there was a span of 6 bases. The chain couples TRBV7-2 to TRBJ2-5; D not certain. This TCR was recovered from a man between 18 and 29 years old with glioma. The material sequenced was PBMCs, taken from a glioma patient treated with radiotherapy, temozolomide or both. The CDR3 region is CASSLAKGETQYF. CDR3 bases: TGTGCCAGCAGCTTAGCGAAGGGAGAGACCCAGTACTTC.